This T cell receptor (beta chain) was identified in a study of T cell responses to AZD1222 COVID-19 vaccine (dated by TCRdb to the early 2020s). For context, the study as a whole: AZD1222 recipients given second doses at about 4 weeks or at about 12 weeks were pooled, since spike-specific TCR depth and breadth were not found to differ between the two schedules. TCR sequencing covered roughly 230 trial participants: approximately 200 given two doses of AZD1222 and about 26 given two doses of MenACWY control vaccine. Trial participants were enrolled by age into subgroups of 18-55, 56-69 and 70-plus years, and around 150, 29 and 61 TCR-sequenced participants, respectively, were included in these subgroups. Study-wide findings and limitations: Participants were mostly white British, with more females than males. The authors suggested clonal diversity may have been underestimated. Spike-specific TCR breadth and depth rose significantly after two AZD1222 doses compared with day 0 and with MenACWY recipients. In the small 56-69-year group, the increase in depth fell short of significance, most likely because of low power. The whole spike protein was spanned by vaccine-associated CD4 TCRs, and dominant responses were seen in regions 160-218 and 743-854. No day 14 peak-response samples were available, so repertoires were characterized only after the peak T cell response. Reportedly, almost half of the unique spike-specific TCRs recognized epitopes lying outside the regions that are mutated in the B.1.351 and B.1.1.7 variants. Conclusions about previously exposed vaccinees are limited because only six or seven AZD1222 recipients were SARS-CoV-2 seropositive at baseline.

The CDR3 regions of human TCRbeta chains were analyzed by immunosequencing. In the original analysis: Repertoire TCRs were matched against a reference library of SARS-CoV-2-specific TCRs generated with the MIRA antigen-specificity platform. Breadth was defined as the fraction of unique TCRs that were SARS-CoV-2-associated. Depth was defined as the fraction of total T cells that were SARS-CoV-2-associated. Using the MIRA data, each spike-specific TCR was assigned both to the spike region to which the TCR was reactive and to a CD4 or CD8 class. Log10-transformed breadth and depth values were compared by one-way ANOVA with Sidak's multiple comparisons tests. TCRdb's version of the immuneACCESS table is confined to in-frame rearrangements and falls short of the full clone set. An unresolved V gene accounts for under half of the shortfall where checked; the remainder is of unknown origin. The D gene and trimming were derived from the DNA, and the V and J assignments and clone size from that table. The sample table contains about 100,000 clones; only one count was recorded for roughly 90% of them. The ten top clones hold about 6.6% of the sample.

As to this clone: Its antigen remains unidentified. Base qualities were left out, and no much larger clone turns up one base away.

The CDR3 holds 13 amino acids from the cysteine to the phenylalanine. Only CDR3 DNA is held: 39 bases, read in frame from base 1. Relative to germline, V is 7 bases shorter and J is 3 bases shorter, with 12 bases between their ends. The time point tag for this specimen amounts to: baseline before first vaccination. Vaccinee samples were obtained from the UK trials COV001 and COV002, which included a single-blind randomized controlled phase 2/3 trial of AZD1222 (ChAdOx1 nCoV-19) in healthy adults. For TCRbeta chain sequencing, PBMC samples from trial participants were taken at day 0 and at day 28 after the second dose.

Source: peripheral blood, taken on day 0 of AZD1222 vaccination. The chain is assembled from TRBV12-3 or TRBV12-4 and TRBJ1-1; TRBD1 might be the D gene, on 6 matching bases. The receptor comes from an adult in good health. CDR3 protein: CASMTGSHTEAFF. Here is the DNA: TGTGCCAGCATGACAGGTTCGCACACTGAAGCTTTCTTT.